What follows is one TCR beta chain and its context. Its target is not known. The data belong to a study of naive and memory T cell subsets. An equimolar mix of two oligonucleotides served as the beta constant-region primer for TRBC1 and TRBC2. Nested alpha and beta constant-region primers with the SP2 primer drove four PCR rounds on ligated cDNA. TCRdb processed the UMI-ligation and nested PCR reads anew with MiXCR; each CDR3 protein has one entry. The top ten clones hold 0.095% to 0.12% of a sample with about 150,000 distinct CDR3 sequences, approximately 22% of them seen once. Study-level findings and limits: Naive repertoires, especially CD8, held a few larger clonotypes, possibly memory cells re-expressing CD45RA.

Germline CDR1 reads SQVTM; CDR2 reads ANQGSEA. Trimming left V 0 bases short and J 6 bases short, with 16 bases between. The CDR3 has 15 residues. CD4+ T cell IFNgamma after overnight CMV lysate exposure gave donor CMV status. The V call is TRBV29-1, the J call TRBJ2-3; D is undetermined. Material for sequencing was naive CD4+ T cells from blood. The receptor was derived from a human donor in good health. The CDR3 nucleotides read TGCAGCGTTGAAGATCAATCCAGCTCCACGGATACGCAGTATTTT. Translation gives CSVEDQSSSTDTQYF.